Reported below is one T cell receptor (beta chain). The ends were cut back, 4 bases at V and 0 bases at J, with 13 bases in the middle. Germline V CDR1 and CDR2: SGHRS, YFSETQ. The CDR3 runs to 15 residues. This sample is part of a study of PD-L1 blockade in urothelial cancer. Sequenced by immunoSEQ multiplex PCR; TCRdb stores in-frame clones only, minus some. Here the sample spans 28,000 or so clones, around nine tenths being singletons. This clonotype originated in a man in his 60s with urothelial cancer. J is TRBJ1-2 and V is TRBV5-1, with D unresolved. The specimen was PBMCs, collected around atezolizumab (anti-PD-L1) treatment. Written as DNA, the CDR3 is TGCGCCAGCAGCCCTCGGGCGGAGGCTAACTATGGCTACACCTTC. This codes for CASSPRAEANYGYTF.